A selection of T cell receptor beta chains follows, all from one sample in a study of CD8+ T cells in alopecia areata. Libraries were prepared by immunoSEQ multiplex PCR; TCRdb keeps only in-frame clonotypes and omits some of them. The sample carries around 16,000 clones, about 61% recorded once. What was sequenced was skin. These receptors were obtained from a human donor with alopecia areata. Both conserved end residues are part of each CDR3. The D gene is left open where the match is weak. The size entry is marked missing in some rows and otherwise reads once, few, many or a size class.

j_gene | v_gene | d_gene | abundance | CDR3aa | CDR3nt
TRBJ2-5 | TRBV4-1 | TRBD2 | NA | CASSQVNIGFVGGETQYF | TGCGCCAGCAGCCAGGTTAACATCGGGTTCGTGGGAGGGGAGACCCAGTACTTC
TRBJ2-1 | TRBV11-3 | TRBD2 | NA | CASSLGGSGSSYNEQFF | TGTGCCAGCAGCTTAGGGGGTAGCGGGAGCTCCTACAATGAGCAGTTCTTC
TRBJ2-7 | TRBV28 | NA | NA | CASPLQEPYEQYF | TGTGCCAGCCCCCTCCAGGAGCCCTACGAGCAGTACTTC
TRBJ2-5 | TRBV9 | TRBD2 | NA | CASSVATGGETQYF | TGTGCCAGCAGCGTAGCCACGGGAGGGGAGACCCAGTACTTC
TRBJ2-1 | TRBV9 | NA | NA | CASSSPWAGSNNEQFF | TGTGCCAGCAGCTCCCCTTGGGCGGGATCTAATAATGAGCAGTTCTTC
TRBJ2-1 | TRBV5-1 | TRBD1 | NA | CASSPDRVGDLFF | TGCGCCAGCAGCCCCGACAGGGTGGGTGACTTGTTCTTC
TRBJ2-1 | TRBV6-1 | NA | few | CASSALYEQFF | TGTGCCAGCAGTGCCCTATATGAGCAGTTCTTC
TRBJ2-1 | TRBV5-1 | NA | NA | CASSLVASRTNEQFF | TGCGCCAGCAGCTTGGTTGCTAGCAGAACAAATGAGCAGTTCTTC
TRBJ2-4 | TRBV5-1 | TRBD1 | few | CASSLRAGGFRNIQYF | TGCGCCAGCAGCTTGCGGGCAGGGGGCTTTAGAAACATTCAGTACTTC
TRBJ1-4 | TRBV28 | NA | NA | CASSFWLVEGDRATNEKLFF | TGTGCCAGCAGTTTTTGGTTAGTAGAGGGGGACCGAGCAACTAATGAAAAACTGTTTTTT
TRBJ2-7 | TRBV5-1 | NA | NA | CASRTGTQAAEQYF | TGCGCCAGCAGGACCGGGACTCAGGCGGCGGAGCAGTACTTC
TRBJ2-7 | TRBV5-1 | TRBD2 | NA | CASSLLGLAGGTAGYEQYF | TGCGCCAGCAGCTTGTTAGGACTAGCGGGAGGGACGGCCGGCTACGAGCAGTACTTC
TRBJ2-7 | TRBV6-1 | NA | NA | CASSPVEGGNYEQYF | TGTGCCAGCAGCCCGGTCGAGGGGGGGAACTACGAGCAGTACTTC
TRBJ2-6 | TRBV7-9 | NA | NA | CASSLALMESGANVLTF | TGTGCCAGCAGCTTAGCGCTAATGGAGTCTGGGGCCAACGTCCTGACTTTC
TRBJ2-1 | TRBV2 | TRBD1 | few | CASRRGDRGHKFF | TGTGCCAGCAGAAGAGGGGACAGGGGGCATAAGTTCTTC
TRBJ1-1 | TRBV28 | NA | few | CASDSGQRTEAFF | TGTGCCAGCGACAGCGGTCAACGCACTGAAGCTTTCTTT
TRBJ1-1 | TRBV19 | NA | NA | CASSTHFGPEAFF | TGTGCCAGTAGTACACACTTCGGTCCTGAAGCTTTCTTT
TRBJ1-4 | TRBV28 | TRBD1 | NA | CASSREYRGTNEKLFF | TGTGCCAGCAGCCGAGAGTACAGGGGGACTAATGAAAAACTGTTTTTT
TRBJ1-2 | TRBV7-9 | NA | few | CASSVGLRTDVVNYGYTF | TGTGCCAGCAGCGTCGGTCTCCGGACCGATGTAGTTAACTATGGCTACACCTTC
TRBJ1-5 | TRBV6-1 | NA | NA | CASNMGGGNQPQHF | TGTGCCAGCAACATGGGGGGAGGCAATCAGCCCCAGCATTTT
TRBJ2-2 | TRBV9 | NA | NA | CASSLRFRELFF | TGTGCCAGCAGCCTCAGGTTTAGGGAGCTGTTTTTT
TRBJ2-5 | TRBV4-2 | NA | NA | CASSSADRQETQYF | TGTGCCAGCAGCTCCGCGGACAGACAAGAGACCCAGTACTTC
TRBJ2-2 | TRBV5-6 | TRBD2 | NA | CASSLFISGLAGAGELFF | TGTGCCAGCAGCTTGTTTATTTCGGGACTAGCGGGAGCCGGGGAGCTGTTTTTT
TRBJ2-4 | TRBV7-2 | NA | NA | CASSSPGAKNIQYF | TGTGCCAGCAGCTCCCCGGGGGCCAAAAACATTCAGTACTTC
TRBJ2-1 | TRBV6-5 | NA | NA | CASIRWPDYNEQFF | TGTGCCAGCATTCGATGGCCGGATTACAATGAGCAGTTCTTC
TRBJ1-1 | TRBV28 | NA | few | CASSFMRTEAFF | TGTGCCAGCAGTTTCATGAGGACTGAAGCTTTCTTT
TRBJ2-5 | TRBV28 | NA | NA | CASSPGLAGRLETQYF | TGTGCCAGCAGCCCAGGGCTCGCGGGAAGGTTAGAGACCCAGTACTTC
TRBJ1-1 | TRBV6-1 | NA | few | CASSERGDTEAFF | TGTGCCAGCAGTGAAAGGGGGGACACTGAAGCTTTCTTT
TRBJ1-5 | TRBV6-6 | TRBD1 | NA | CASTLGQGGNQPQHF | TGTGCCAGCACTCTCGGACAGGGTGGCAATCAGCCCCAGCATTTT
TRBJ1-1 | TRBV5-1 | NA | NA | CASSEGLDRHTLKAFF | TGCGCCAGTAGCGAGGGCCTCGACAGACATACACTGAAAGCTTTCTTT
TRBJ2-1 | TRBV5-4 | NA | NA | CASSLNPTSYNEQFF | TGTGCCAGCAGCTTGAATCCAACTTCCTACAATGAGCAGTTCTTC
TRBJ1-1 | TRBV10-2 | NA | few | CASSETPQGRNTEAFF | TGCGCCAGCAGTGAGACACCACAGGGTAGGAACACTGAAGCTTTCTTT
TRBJ2-3 | TRBV4-2 | TRBD2 | NA | CASSQDPLGTSSFPDMQYF | TGTGCCAGCAGCCAAGATCCATTGGGGACTAGTTCGTTCCCAGATATGCAGTATTTT
TRBJ2-7 | TRBV19 | TRBD1 | NA | CASSPGQAYEQYF | TGTGCCAGTAGTCCGGGACAGGCCTACGAGCAGTACTTC
TRBJ2-1 | TRBV2 | NA | NA | CASRGSSDNEQFF | TGTGCCAGCAGGGGGAGCAGTGACAATGAGCAGTTCTTC
TRBJ2-2 | TRBV28 | NA | NA | CASTLLNTGELFF | TGTGCCAGCACCCTTTTGAACACCGGGGAGCTGTTTTTT
TRBJ2-5 | TRBV7-9 | NA | few | CASSDRTDSKETQYF | TGTGCCAGCAGCGACAGGACCGACAGTAAAGAGACCCAGTACTTC
TRBJ1-4 | TRBV27 | TRBD1 | NA | CASSLYPGRGLFF | TGTGCCAGCAGTTTATATCCCGGCAGGGGGCTGTTTTTT
TRBJ2-3 | TRBV19 | TRBD2 | NA | CASGLAGGRDTDTQYF | TGTGCCAGTGGATTAGCGGGAGGTCGTGACACAGATACGCAGTATTTT
TRBJ2-2 | TRBV19 | NA | NA | CASSSDRSHTGELFF | TGTGCCAGTTCGAGTGACAGGTCCCACACCGGGGAGCTGTTTTTT
TRBJ2-7 | TRBV7-7 | NA | NA | CASSLYWGSEQYF | TGTGCTAGCAGCTTATATTGGGGTTCCGAGCAGTACTTC
TRBJ1-1 | TRBV28 | NA | few | CASTVQGWTEAFF | TGTGCCAGCACCGTACAGGGTTGGACTGAAGCTTTCTTT
TRBJ1-3 | TRBV5-1 | TRBD1 | NA | CASSPGTAGNTIYF | TGCGCCAGCAGCCCGGGGACAGCTGGAAACACCATATATTTT
TRBJ2-7 | TRBV7-8 | NA | NA | CASSLAPSEIYEQYF | TGTGCCAGCAGCTTAGCCCCCTCCGAGATCTACGAGCAGTACTTC
TRBJ2-3 | TRBV4-1 | TRBD2 | few | CASSQDSGRATDTQYF | TGCGCCAGCAGCCAAGACAGCGGGAGGGCCACAGATACGCAGTATTTT
TRBJ2-5 | TRBV28 | NA | NA | CASSSLAGGRETQYF | TGTGCCAGCAGTTCCCTAGCCGGAGGGCGGGAGACCCAGTACTTC
TRBJ2-7 | TRBV21-1 | NA | medium-sized | CASSTPDPSAGGYEQYF | TGTGCCAGCAGCACACCTGACCCTAGCGCTGGGGGCTACGAGCAGTACTTC
TRBJ2-7 | TRBV5-1 | TRBD1 | NA | CASSLGTGGYEQYF | TGCGCCAGCAGCTTAGGGACAGGGGGCTACGAGCAGTACTTC
TRBJ1-5 | TRBV19 | NA | few | CASGGLGAGQPQHF | TGTGCCAGTGGAGGTCTAGGGGCAGGTCAGCCCCAGCATTTT
TRBJ1-5 | TRBV6-5 | TRBD1 | NA | CASSFAGTDSNQPQHF | TGTGCCAGCAGTTTCGCCGGGACAGATAGCAATCAGCCCCAGCATTTT
TRBJ2-2 | TRBV5-6 | NA | NA | CASSPRSKNTGELFF | TGTGCCAGCAGCCCCCGAAGTAAGAACACCGGGGAGCTGTTTTTT
TRBJ1-1 | TRBV13 | NA | NA | CASSSTLTPGDRWNTEAFF | TGTGCCAGCAGCTCGACCCTAACACCAGGTGACCGGTGGAACACTGAAGCTTTCTTT
TRBJ2-3 | TRBV10-3 | NA | NA | CAISEFWTDTQYF | TGTGCCATCAGTGAGTTTTGGACAGATACGCAGTATTTT
TRBJ1-1 | TRBV25-1 | TRBD1 | NA | CASTPGDRLATEAFF | TGTGCCAGCACGCCGGGGGACAGGCTAGCAACTGAAGCTTTCTTT
TRBJ2-2 | TRBV27 | NA | medium-sized | CASSFREAGELFF | TGTGCCAGCAGTTTCAGGGAGGCCGGGGAGCTGTTTTTT
TRBJ2-1 | TRBV28 | TRBD2 | NA | CASSPPPGTSGRYNEQFF | TGTGCCAGCAGCCCCCCCCCGGGGACTAGCGGGAGGTACAATGAGCAGTTCTTC
TRBJ2-3 | TRBV6-1 | NA | NA | CAIQGDGLDTQYF | TGTGCCATTCAGGGTGATGGGTTAGATACGCAGTATTTT